The entry below describes one TCR beta chain. Donors in Cohort 3 counted as recovered after two negative PCRs, clearance, or symptom resolution. V lost 2 bases and J 4 bases, leaving 9 bases between the germline ends. CDR3 length: 14 amino acids. Germline lookup yields CDR1 SGDLS and CDR2 YYNGEE. This sample was included in a study of blood T cell repertoires in COVID-19. As handled by the study authors: Nucleated cell counts were estimated from reference gene primer amplification. The assay was immunoSEQ multiplex PCR, and TCRdb's table has in-frame clones only and misses some. Clonal size and the V and J genes are those of that table, whereas D and trimming came from the DNA. The data contain 150,000 to 200,000 clones, over 70% of them singletons.

The sequencing input was PBMCs or T cells enriched from blood (not recorded which). The origin of this receptor is a woman aged 55-70 years who had recovered from COVID-19. V is TRBV9 and J is TRBJ2-2, with a tentative D call TRBD1 (5 bases). CDR3 nucleotides: TGTGCCAGCAGCGTGTGGACAACCACCGGGGAGCTGTTTTTT. Translating it yields CASSVWTTTGELFF. The complete variable domain, with remaining parts taken from reference TRBV9 and TRBJ2-2, reads DSGVTQTPKHLITATGQRVTLRCSPRSGDLSVYWYQQSLDQGLQFLIQYYNGEERAKGNILERFSAQQFPDLHSELNLSSLELGDSALYFCASSVWTTTGELFFGEGSRLTVL.